These T cell receptor beta chains were read from a single sample in a study of Tregs in tolerant kidney transplant recipients. Some clones are missing from TCRdb's copy, which holds only in-frame ones; the method was immunoSEQ multiplex PCR. This sample yields 70,000 to 95,000 clones, of which approximately 89% are seen a single time; approximately 0.37% belongs to the top ten. This specimen was Tregs from blood, taken before the transplant. These receptors were obtained from a human donor who received a combined kidney and bone marrow transplant. CDR3s include the opening cysteine and the closing phenylalanine or tryptophan. The D gene is left open where the match is weak. Clone size appears in some rows only: once, few, many, or a class for an expanded clone.

D gene	V gene	clone size	J gene	CDR3 DNA	CDR3 protein
-	TRBV10-3	once	TRBJ1-5	TGTGCCACCGCCGGGGGGGGGCTTCAGCCCCAGCATTTT	CATAGGGLQPQHF
-	TRBV5-4	-	TRBJ2-7	TGTGCCAGCAGCTTGTCACAGGGCGAGCAGTACTTC	CASSLSQGEQYF
TRBD1	TRBV11-3	-	TRBJ2-5	TGTGCCAGCAGCTTAGGGACAGGGGGCGGAGAGACCCAGTACTTC	CASSLGTGGGETQYF
-	TRBV5-4	-	TRBJ1-1	TGTGCCACGCACGGGGTCGCGAACACTGAAGCTTTCTTT	CATHGVANTEAFF
-	TRBV28	-	TRBJ2-7	TGTGCCAGCAGTGCCCTTCTCTACGAGCAGTACTTC	CASSALLYEQYF
-	TRBV6-5	-	TRBJ2-7	TGTGCCAGCAGGTCACGACTAAGTCGTTACGAGCAGTACTTC	CASRSRLSRYEQYF
-	TRBV7-2	-	TRBJ2-1	TGTGCCAGCAACAGACAGCTCGACAATGAGCAGTTCTTC	CASNRQLDNEQFF
-	TRBV10-2	-	TRBJ1-2	TGCGCCAGCAGTCGAGGGTACCCAGCTAACTATGGCTACACCTTC	CASSRGYPANYGYTF
TRBD2	TRBV7-3	-	TRBJ2-5	TGTGCCAGCAGCTCCGGACTAGCGGGAGATCAAGAGACCCAGTACTTC	CASSSGLAGDQETQYF
TRBD1	TRBV10-3	once	TRBJ1-2	TGTGCCATCAGTGTGGACAGGGAACAGTGGGGCTACACCTTC	CAISVDREQWGYTF
-	TRBV9	few	TRBJ2-3	TGTGCCAGCAGCGTAGGGCAGAAGACAGATACGCAGTATTTT	CASSVGQKTDTQYF
-	TRBV19	once	TRBJ1-2	TGTGCCAGTACCCCGGGAGCCGGTGGCTATGGCTACACCTTC	CASTPGAGGYGYTF
TRBD2	TRBV10-3	-	TRBJ2-3	TGTGCCATCAAGGGACTAGCGGACAACACAGATACGCAGTATTTT	CAIKGLADNTDTQYF